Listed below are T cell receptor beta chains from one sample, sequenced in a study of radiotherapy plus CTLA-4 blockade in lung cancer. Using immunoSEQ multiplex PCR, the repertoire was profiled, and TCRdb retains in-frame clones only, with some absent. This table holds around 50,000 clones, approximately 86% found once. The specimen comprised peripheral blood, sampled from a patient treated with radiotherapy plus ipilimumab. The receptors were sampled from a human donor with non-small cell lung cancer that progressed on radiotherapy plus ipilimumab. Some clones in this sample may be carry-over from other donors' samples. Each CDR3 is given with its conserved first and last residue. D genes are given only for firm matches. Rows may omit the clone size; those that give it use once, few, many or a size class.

CDR3nt: TGTGCCAGCAGCCCCGGACAGGGGCTCTACGAGCAGTACTTC; CDR3aa: CASSPGQGLYEQYF; d_gene: TRBD1; abundance: -; v_gene: TRBV7-2; len: 14; j_gene: TRBJ2-7
CDR3nt: -; CDR3aa: CASSWGQGALRDYNEQFF; d_gene: -; abundance: -; v_gene: TRBV21-1; len: 18; j_gene: TRBJ2-1
CDR3nt: TGTGCCAGCAGCCGACACCTAGCGGGAATAACAGATACGCAGTATTTT; CDR3aa: CASSRHLAGITDTQYF; d_gene: TRBD2; abundance: -; v_gene: TRBV2; len: 16; j_gene: TRBJ2-3
CDR3nt: TGTGCCAGCAGCGTAGAGGGGAACGGGGAGCTGTTTTTT; CDR3aa: CASSVEGNGELFF; d_gene: -; abundance: -; v_gene: TRBV9; len: 13; j_gene: TRBJ2-2
CDR3nt: TGTGCCAGCAGCACCCACCTCTACGCGGGTGAGCAGTACTTC; CDR3aa: CASSTHLYAGEQYF; d_gene: -; abundance: -; v_gene: TRBV11-2; len: 14; j_gene: TRBJ2-7
CDR3nt: TGTGCCAGCAGTGAAGGGACAGGGCCAGTCACGCAGTATTTT; CDR3aa: CASSEGTGPVTQYF; d_gene: TRBD1; abundance: -; v_gene: TRBV6-1; len: 14; j_gene: TRBJ2-3
CDR3nt: TGTGCCAGCAGCTCCGGGACTAGCGGGGTAGGGGAGACCCAGTACTTC; CDR3aa: CASSSGTSGVGETQYF; d_gene: TRBD2; abundance: -; v_gene: TRBV11-3; len: 16; j_gene: TRBJ2-5
CDR3nt: TGCGCCAGCAGCCAAGGTTGGGCAGGGATCAATCAGCCCCAGCATTTT; CDR3aa: CASSQGWAGINQPQHF; d_gene: -; abundance: -; v_gene: TRBV4-1; len: 16; j_gene: TRBJ1-5
CDR3nt: TGTGCCTGGAGCAGCCCCTACAGGGGTGGAAACACCATATATTTT; CDR3aa: CAWSSPYRGGNTIYF; d_gene: TRBD1; abundance: -; v_gene: TRBV30; len: 15; j_gene: TRBJ1-3
CDR3nt: TGTGCCTGGAGTCAGGGGTACTATGGCTACACCTTC; CDR3aa: CAWSQGYYGYTF; d_gene: -; abundance: -; v_gene: TRBV30; len: 12; j_gene: TRBJ1-2
CDR3nt: TGTGCCGCCAGCAGAGAATACACAGGGGCCCATCGTGCTTTCTTT; CDR3aa: CAASREYTGAHRAFF; d_gene: TRBD1; abundance: -; v_gene: TRBV15; len: 15; j_gene: TRBJ1-1
CDR3nt: TGTGCCAGCAGCGTAGATACAGGGGGACGAGGTGGGGCCAACGTCCTGACTTTC; CDR3aa: CASSVDTGGRGGANVLTF; d_gene: TRBD1; abundance: -; v_gene: TRBV9; len: 18; j_gene: TRBJ2-6
CDR3nt: TGTGCCAGCAGACCCCGTCCGACAGGGACGTACGAGCAGTACTTC; CDR3aa: CASRPRPTGTYEQYF; d_gene: TRBD1; abundance: -; v_gene: TRBV6-1; len: 15; j_gene: TRBJ2-7
CDR3nt: TGTGCCAGCAGTGAATCTGGCAGGTCCTACGAGCAGTACTTC; CDR3aa: CASSESGRSYEQYF; d_gene: -; abundance: -; v_gene: TRBV25-1; len: 14; j_gene: TRBJ2-7
CDR3nt: TGTGCCAGCAGTGTAATAGGACAGAACACCGGGGAGCTGTTTTTT; CDR3aa: CASSVIGQNTGELFF; d_gene: -; abundance: -; v_gene: TRBV2; len: 15; j_gene: TRBJ2-2
CDR3nt: TGTGCCAGCAGCCAAGGGACAGTGGTCGTTGGCTACACCTTC; CDR3aa: CASSQGTVVVGYTF; d_gene: -; abundance: -; v_gene: TRBV14; len: 14; j_gene: TRBJ1-2
CDR3nt: TGTGCCAGCTCACGATCTGAACAGAAAGAAAAACTGTTTTTT; CDR3aa: CASSRSEQKEKLFF; d_gene: -; abundance: -; v_gene: TRBV18; len: 14; j_gene: TRBJ1-4
CDR3nt: TGTGCCAGCAGCTTATGGGGACTAGCGGGACCCAACACCGGGGAGCTGTTTTTT; CDR3aa: CASSLWGLAGPNTGELFF; d_gene: TRBD2; abundance: few; v_gene: TRBV11-2; len: 18; j_gene: TRBJ2-2
CDR3nt: TGTGCCAGCAGTCCCCTAACCTACGAGCAGTACTTC; CDR3aa: CASSPLTYEQYF; d_gene: -; abundance: once; v_gene: TRBV2; len: 12; j_gene: TRBJ2-7
CDR3nt: TGTGCCAGCAGCCTGACAGGTGTAAACAGGGGGGAGCTGTTTTTT; CDR3aa: CASSLTGVNRGELFF; d_gene: -; abundance: -; v_gene: TRBV5-8; len: 15; j_gene: TRBJ2-2
CDR3nt: TGTGCCAGCTCGACTAGCGGCTCGTTTAGCACAGATACGCAGTATTTT; CDR3aa: CASSTSGSFSTDTQYF; d_gene: TRBD2; abundance: -; v_gene: TRBV18; len: 16; j_gene: TRBJ2-3
CDR3nt: TGTGCCAGCGCGCAAGCCACGGGGGGCTCCTACGAGCAGTACTTC; CDR3aa: CASAQATGGSYEQYF; d_gene: TRBD2; abundance: -; v_gene: TRBV18; len: 15; j_gene: TRBJ2-7
CDR3nt: TGCGCCAGCATAATTCGGACAGGAGTCTATGGCTACACCTTC; CDR3aa: CASIIRTGVYGYTF; d_gene: TRBD1; abundance: -; v_gene: TRBV10-1; len: 14; j_gene: TRBJ1-2
CDR3nt: TGTGCCAGCAGCTTATCTAGCGGGAGGGGACGAGAGACCCAGTACTTC; CDR3aa: CASSLSSGRGRETQYF; d_gene: TRBD2; abundance: -; v_gene: TRBV7-9; len: 16; j_gene: TRBJ2-5
CDR3nt: TGCGCCAGCAGCTTGGAGTCAGGGTATTGGGATGAGCAGTTCTTC; CDR3aa: CASSLESGYWDEQFF; d_gene: -; abundance: -; v_gene: TRBV5-1; len: 15; j_gene: TRBJ2-1
CDR3nt: TGTGCCACCAGCAGAGATTCGTGGTCCACGCGGGAAAAACTGTTTTTT; CDR3aa: CATSRDSWSTREKLFF; d_gene: -; abundance: -; v_gene: TRBV15; len: 16; j_gene: TRBJ1-4
CDR3nt: TGCGCCAGCAGCGGGCCGGAGGGGCTAACGCAGTATTTT; CDR3aa: CASSGPEGLTQYF; d_gene: -; abundance: few; v_gene: TRBV5-1; len: 13; j_gene: TRBJ2-3
CDR3nt: TGTGCCAGCAGCGTTGGAATAGCGGATTACACAGATACGCAGTATTTT; CDR3aa: CASSVGIADYTDTQYF; d_gene: -; abundance: -; v_gene: TRBV9; len: 16; j_gene: TRBJ2-3
CDR3nt: TGTGCCAGCAGGGGGGGCGGGGGCTGGACCGGGGAGCTGTTTTTT; CDR3aa: CASRGGGGWTGELFF; d_gene: -; abundance: -; v_gene: TRBV27; len: 15; j_gene: TRBJ2-2
CDR3nt: TGTGCCAGCAGCCAAGCCCGACAGGGGGTTGGAGACACTGAAGCTTTCTTT; CDR3aa: CASSQARQGVGDTEAFF; d_gene: TRBD1; abundance: once; v_gene: TRBV4-2; len: 17; j_gene: TRBJ1-1
CDR3nt: TGTGCCAGCAGATCTGGGAGGGCTGGAAACACCATATATTTT; CDR3aa: CASRSGRAGNTIYF; d_gene: -; abundance: -; v_gene: TRBV7-7; len: 14; j_gene: TRBJ1-3